Following are 10 T cell receptor beta chains from one sample sequenced in a study of graft-versus-host responses after intestinal transplantation. For these receptors, no antigen is known. Some clones are missing from TCRdb's copy, which holds only in-frame ones; the method was immunoSEQ multiplex PCR. The sample lists around 67,000 clones, nearly 90% occurring once. The source material was unstimulated CD8+ T cells sorted from spleen or lymph node cells, sampled before transplant. Receptors were obtained from a human donor who was the organ donor for an intestinal transplant.

Comments on this clone: The junction does not match germline at one end; this may be a read error. The rearrangement links TRBV7-7 to TRBJ2-2; D possibly corresponds to TRBD1 (5 bases). Germline CDR1 SSHAT, CDR2 FNYEAQ (reference sequence). This CDR3 has 17 residues. Written as DNA, the CDR3 is TGTGCTAGCAGCAGAGTTATAGGGGCGGTGGACACCGGGGAGCTGTTTTTT. Translating gives CASSRVIGAVDTGELFF.

In the case of this clone: One end of the junction does not line up with germline, which may come from a read error. The chain combines TRBV19 with TRBJ1-2, with D unclear. The CDR3 runs 10 residues. CDR1 is LNHDA and CDR2 is SQIVND in the germline V gene (reference sequence). The chain's CDR3 is CASSNYGHTF. In DNA, the CDR3 is TGTGCCAGTAGTAATTATGGCCACACCTTC.

The rearrangement links TRBV7-8 to TRBJ2-7, with TRBD1 matching 7 bases. Losses at the gene ends were 0 bases for V and 4 bases for J; bases not matched to a gene: 3. This CDR3 has 14 amino acids. CDR1 is SGHVS, CDR2 FQNEAQ, per germline. The CDR3, as DNA: TGTGCCAGCAGCTTAGCGGGACAGAGTTACGAGCAGTACGTC. Translating it yields CASSLAGQSYEQYV.

The V gene is TRBV15, the J gene TRBJ2-3, with 8 bases matching TRBD1. In germline, CDR1 is LNHNV, CDR2 YYDKDF (reference sequence). This CDR3 contains 15 residues. V lost 2 bases, J lost 3 bases, and 4 bases stayed unmatched. The CDR3 loop is CATSRTGGTTDTQYF. CDR3 nucleotide sequence: TGTGCCACCAGCAGAACAGGGGGAACAACAGATACGCAGTATTTT.

The CDR3: CASINLAGEYNEQFF. CDR3 DNA sequence: TGTGCCAGCATTAATCTAGCGGGGGAGTACAATGAGCAGTTCTTC. The chain joins TRBV27 to TRBJ2-1, with 10 bases aligning to TRBD2. V lost 7 bases and J lost 4; bases outside the gene matches: 7. CDR3 length equals 15 residues. Germline assignment: CDR1 MNHEY and CDR2 SMNVEV (reference sequence).

The chain couples TRBV6-4 to TRBJ2-3; no definite D call. Trimming took 8 bases from V and 5 from J, leaving 17 bases between them. Germline assignment: CDR1 MRHNA and CDR2 SNTAGT. The CDR3 has 14 residues. The chain's CDR3 is CASSSSAEGDTQYF. For the CDR3, the DNA is TGTGCCAGCTCTTCGTCGGCGGAAGGAGATACGCAGTATTTT.

This chain uses TRBV27 with TRBJ2-7; 10 positions agree with TRBD1. The CDR3 sequence is 13 residues long. V shed 8 bases, J shed 4 bases, and the junction held 5 bases outside the gene matches. Germline-derived CDR1 and CDR2 are MNHEY and SMNVEV (reference sequence). For the CDR3, the DNA is TGTGCCAGCGGCAGACAGGGGGCATACGAGCAGTACGTC. Translated, it gives CASGRQGAYEQYV.

This chain links TRBV2 with TRBJ2-7; the match to TRBD2 covers 10 bases. Trimming removed 6 bases from V and 3 bases from J; junction bases left unmatched: 8. Germline assignment: CDR1 SNHLY and CDR2 FYNNEI. This CDR3 contains 15 residues. This CDR3 is CASSSSGGTSYEQYV. The CDR3 bases are TGTGCCAGCAGCAGTAGCGGGGGGACTAGCTACGAGCAGTACGTC.

The CDR3 DNA follows: TGTGCCAGCTCACCAGGAGGGGGCCCCCAAGAGACCCAGTACTTC. Its protein is CASSPGGGPQETQYF. This sequence joins TRBV18 and TRBJ2-5; a weak D match, TRBD1 (7 bases). This CDR3 is built from 15 residues. Trimming removed 2 bases at V and 1 base at J, with 11 bases between. CDR1 and CDR2 from the germline V gene are KGHSH and LQKENI.

The chain couples TRBV2 to TRBJ2-2; 7 nucleotides match TRBD1. With V trimmed by 3 bases and J by 7 bases, 11 bases remained unmatched. This CDR3 spans 16 amino acids. CDR1 is SNHLY, CDR2 FYNNEI, per germline. The CDR3 loop reads CASSDLSQGLNGELFF. The CDR3 DNA sequence: TGTGCCAGCAGTGATCTATCACAGGGGCTGAACGGGGAGCTGTTTTTT.